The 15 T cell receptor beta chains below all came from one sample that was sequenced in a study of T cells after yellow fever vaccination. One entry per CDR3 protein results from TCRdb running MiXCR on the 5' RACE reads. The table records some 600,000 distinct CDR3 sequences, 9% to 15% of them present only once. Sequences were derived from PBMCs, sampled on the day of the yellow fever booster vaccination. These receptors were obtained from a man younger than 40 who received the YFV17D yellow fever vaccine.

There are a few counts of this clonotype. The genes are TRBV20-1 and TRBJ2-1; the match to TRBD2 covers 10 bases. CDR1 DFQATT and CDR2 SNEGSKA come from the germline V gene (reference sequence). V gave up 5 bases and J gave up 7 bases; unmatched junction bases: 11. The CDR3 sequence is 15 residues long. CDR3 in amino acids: CSADSLAGELNEQFF. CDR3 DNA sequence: TGCAGTGCTGACTCTCTAGCGGGAGAGTTAAATGAGCAGTTCTTC.

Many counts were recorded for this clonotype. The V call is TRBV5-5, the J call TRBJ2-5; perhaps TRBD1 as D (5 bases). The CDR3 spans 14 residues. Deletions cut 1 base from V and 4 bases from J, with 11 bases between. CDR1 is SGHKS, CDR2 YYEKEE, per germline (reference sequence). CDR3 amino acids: CASSLLQGSETQYF. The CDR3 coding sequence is TGTGCCAGCAGCTTGTTGCAGGGATCAGAGACCCAGTACTTC.

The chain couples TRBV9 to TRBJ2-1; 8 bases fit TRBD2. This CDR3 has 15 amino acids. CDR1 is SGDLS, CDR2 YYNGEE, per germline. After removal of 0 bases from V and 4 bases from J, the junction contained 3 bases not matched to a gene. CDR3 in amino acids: CASSVDGREYNEQFF. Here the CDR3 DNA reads TGTGCCAGCAGCGTAGACGGGAGGGAGTACAATGAGCAGTTCTTC. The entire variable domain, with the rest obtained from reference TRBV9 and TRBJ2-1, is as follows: DSGVTQTPKHLITATGQRVTLRCSPRSGDLSVYWYQQSLDQGLQFLIQYYNGEERAKGNILERFSAQQFPDLHSELNLSSLELGDSALYFCASSVDGREYNEQFFGPGTRLTVL.

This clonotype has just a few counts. The CDR3 sequence: CASSVAGQKLRGYTF. The CDR3 nucleotides are TGTGCCAGCAGTGTAGCAGGACAGAAGTTGCGCGGCTACACCTTC. This sequence joins TRBV25-1 and TRBJ1-2; D perhaps matches TRBD1 (6 bases). CDR1 and CDR2 (germline): MGHDK, SYGVNS. This CDR3 has 15 residues. V lost 4 bases, J lost 8 bases, and 20 bases lay in between.

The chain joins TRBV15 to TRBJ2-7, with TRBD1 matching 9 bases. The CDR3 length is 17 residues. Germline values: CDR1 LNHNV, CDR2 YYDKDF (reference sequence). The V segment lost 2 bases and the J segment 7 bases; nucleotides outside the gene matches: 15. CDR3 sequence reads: CATSRYPPGQGTGEQYF. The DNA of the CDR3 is TGTGCCACCAGCAGATACCCCCCGGGACAGGGTACGGGAGAGCAGTACTTC.

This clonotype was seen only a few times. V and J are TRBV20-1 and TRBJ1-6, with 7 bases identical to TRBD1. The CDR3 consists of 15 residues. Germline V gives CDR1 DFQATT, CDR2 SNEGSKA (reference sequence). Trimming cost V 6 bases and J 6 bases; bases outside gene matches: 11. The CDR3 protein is CSARWGRGTNSPLHF. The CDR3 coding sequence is TGCAGTGCCCGATGGGGCAGGGGGACTAATTCACCCCTCCACTTT.

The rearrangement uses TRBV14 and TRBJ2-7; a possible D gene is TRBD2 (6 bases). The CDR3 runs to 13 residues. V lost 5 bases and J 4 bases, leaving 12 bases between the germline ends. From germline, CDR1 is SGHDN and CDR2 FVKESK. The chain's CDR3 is CASSKGLQYEQYF. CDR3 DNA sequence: TGTGCCAGCAGCAAGGGACTCCAGTACGAGCAGTACTTC.

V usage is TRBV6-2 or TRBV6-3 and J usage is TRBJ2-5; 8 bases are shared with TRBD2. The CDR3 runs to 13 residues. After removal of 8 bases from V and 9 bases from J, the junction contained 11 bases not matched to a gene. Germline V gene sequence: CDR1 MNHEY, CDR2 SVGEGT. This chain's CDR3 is CASLGGAGGPQYF. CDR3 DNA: TGTGCCAGCCTGGGGGGTGCGGGAGGTCCCCAGTACTTC.

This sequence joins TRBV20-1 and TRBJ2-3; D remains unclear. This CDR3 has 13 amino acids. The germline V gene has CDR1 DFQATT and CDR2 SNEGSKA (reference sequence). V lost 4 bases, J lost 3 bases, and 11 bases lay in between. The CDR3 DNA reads TGCAGTGCTACCTCCGTTGATACAGATACGCAGTATTTT. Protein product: CSATSVDTDTQYF.

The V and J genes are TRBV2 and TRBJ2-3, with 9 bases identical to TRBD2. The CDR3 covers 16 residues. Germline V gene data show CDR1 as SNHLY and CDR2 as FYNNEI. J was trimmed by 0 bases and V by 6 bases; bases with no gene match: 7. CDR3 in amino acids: CASSLSGSFSTDTQYF. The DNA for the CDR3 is TGTGCCAGCAGCCTTAGCGGGAGTTTTAGCACAGATACGCAGTATTTT.

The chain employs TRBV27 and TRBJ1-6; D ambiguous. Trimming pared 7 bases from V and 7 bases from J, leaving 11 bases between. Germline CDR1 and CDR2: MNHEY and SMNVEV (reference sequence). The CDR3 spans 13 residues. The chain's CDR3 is CASKATTNSPLHF. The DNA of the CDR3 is TGTGCCAGCAAAGCAACTACGAATTCACCCCTCCACTTT.

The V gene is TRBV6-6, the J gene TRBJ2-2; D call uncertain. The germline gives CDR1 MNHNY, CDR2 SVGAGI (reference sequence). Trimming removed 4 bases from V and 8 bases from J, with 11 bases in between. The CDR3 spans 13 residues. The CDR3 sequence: CASSLTTNGELFF. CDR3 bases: TGTGCCAGCAGTTTAACTACTAATGGGGAGCTGTTTTTT.

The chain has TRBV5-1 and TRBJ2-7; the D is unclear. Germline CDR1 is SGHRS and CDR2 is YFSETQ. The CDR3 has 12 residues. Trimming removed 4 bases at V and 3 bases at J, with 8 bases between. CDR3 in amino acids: CASSEIDYEQYF. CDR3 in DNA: TGCGCCAGCAGCGAAATCGACTACGAGCAGTACTTC.

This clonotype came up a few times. The CDR3 region is CASSRGLAGVEQYF. DNA of the CDR3: TGTGCCAGCAGCCGGGGACTAGCGGGAGTTGAGCAGTACTTC. The chain links TRBV21-1 to TRBJ2-7; the table names TRBD2, a call not compared with the DNA. TRBV21-1 represents a pseudogene. CDR3 length: 14 amino acids.

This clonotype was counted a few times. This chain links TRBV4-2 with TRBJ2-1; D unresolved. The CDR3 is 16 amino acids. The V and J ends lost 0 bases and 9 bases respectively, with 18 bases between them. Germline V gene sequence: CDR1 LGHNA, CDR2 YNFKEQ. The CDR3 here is CASSQEIMGILAEQFF. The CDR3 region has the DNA TGTGCCAGCAGCCAAGAAATTATGGGGATATTGGCTGAGCAGTTCTTC.